The subject of this entry is one TCR beta chain. The source of the sample is a study of blood T cell repertoires in COVID-19. Background on the study: T cells, B-cell-depleted T cells, or PBMCs provided the cDNA or gDNA that served as material.

Sequencing used immunoSEQ multiplex PCR; TCRdb keeps in-frame clones, though not all of them. The sample has roughly 220,000 clones; 75% to 85% are singletons. The CDR3 spans 17 residues. Germline trimming cut 0 bases from V and 0 bases from J; bases unmatched to any gene: 5. The V gene's germline CDR1 is MGHRA and CDR2 YSYEKL. Seattle patients were enrolled during active infection and followed longitudinally. This sequence was found in an elderly woman with COVID-19, enrolled during active disease. This chain connects TRBV4-1 to TRBJ2-1; 7 bases match TRBD1. Sequencing was done on a sample of peripheral blood. The CDR3 spells CASSQDQGESSYNEQFF. CDR3 coding DNA: TGCGCCAGCAGCCAAGATCAGGGGGAGTCCTCCTACAATGAGCAGTTCTTC.